Presented here are 21 T cell receptor beta chains from one specimen sequenced in a study of T cell changes during pregnancy in multiple sclerosis. Sequencing used immunoSEQ multiplex PCR; TCRdb keeps in-frame clones, though not all of them. The profile shows over 60,000 clones, around 96% of them singletons. This sample comprised CD8+ T cells from peripheral blood mononuclear cells, obtained after pregnancy. These receptors all stem from a female donor with multiple sclerosis, enrolled in a pregnancy study.

The chain carries TRBV29-1 and TRBJ2-7; 7 positions agree with TRBD1. V dropped 7 bases and J dropped 0; count of bases not matched to a gene: 6. CDR3 size: 13 residues. Germline values: CDR1 SQVTM, CDR2 ANQGSEA. The CDR3: CSAFRDSSYEQYF. Written as DNA, the CDR3 is TGCAGCGCTTTCCGGGACAGCTCCTACGAGCAGTACTTC.

The DNA for the CDR3 is TGTGCCAGCAGTTACGGGCTGGGGGGTGAGCAGTACTTC. This sequence encodes CASSYGLGGEQYF. The V and J genes are TRBV6-6 and TRBJ2-7; D may be TRBD2 (6 bases). CDR3 size: 13 residues. Looked up from germline, CDR1 is MNHNY and CDR2 is SVGAGI (reference sequence). V was clipped by 2 bases and J by 7 bases, with 12 bases between them.

This sequence joins TRBV5-1 and TRBJ2-7; TRBD1 might be the D (6 bases). There are 14 residues in the CDR3. Trimming removed 0 bases at V and 7 bases at J, with 14 bases between. CDR1 SGHRS and CDR2 YFSETQ come from the germline V gene. CDR3 protein: CASSLALGAGEQYF. CDR3 coding DNA: TGCGCCAGCAGCTTGGCCCTGGGGGCTGGGGAGCAGTACTTC.

The chain combines TRBV4-3 with TRBJ1-4; 9 bases match TRBD1. V was pared by 1 base and J by 7 bases, with 10 bases of the junction left unmatched. The CDR3 has 17 residues. Germline values: CDR1 LGHNA, CDR2 YSLEER. The CDR3 DNA follows: TGCGCCAGCAGCCAAGTATCGGGACAGGGAAGGCGTGAAAAACTGTTTTTT. This encodes CASSQVSGQGRREKLFF.

This chain joins TRBV28 and TRBJ1-1; D is undetermined. V was pared by 6 bases and J by 1 base, with 12 bases between. CDR3 size: 14 residues. Looked up from germline, CDR1 is MDHEN and CDR2 is SYDVKM. The DNA for the CDR3 is TGTGCCAGCAGGACACCAGCCGGGAACACTGAAGCTTTCTTT. Residues: CASRTPAGNTEAFF.

The rearrangement joins TRBV27 to TRBJ2-2, with 9 nucleotides matching TRBD1. This CDR3 contains 15 residues. The germline V gene encodes CDR1 MNHEY and CDR2 SMNVEV (reference sequence). J lost 4 bases, V lost 5 bases, and 5 bases had no gene match. The CDR3 protein is CASSKQGAATGELFF. In DNA, the CDR3 is TGTGCCAGCAGTAAACAGGGGGCGGCCACCGGGGAGCTGTTTTTT.

The V call is TRBV28, the J call TRBJ2-7; weak D call: TRBD1 (6 bases). V lost 7 bases to trimming and J lost 0 bases, with 16 bases between them. Germline V CDR1 and CDR2: MDHEN, SYDVKM. The CDR3 has 15 residues. CDR3 sequence: CASTLGAASSYEQYF. The CDR3, as DNA: TGTGCCAGCACCTTGGGGGCGGCGAGCTCCTACGAGCAGTACTTC.

The gene calls are TRBV19 and TRBJ1-2; D gene uncertain. The CDR3 is 15 amino acids. Deletions cut 8 bases from V and 2 bases from J, with 18 bases between. Looked up from germline, CDR1 is LNHDA and CDR2 is SQIVND (reference sequence). The CDR3 DNA reads TGTGCCAGTTCGGGCCGCGGAGGGCAGAACTATGGCTACACCTTC. Encoded protein: CASSGRGGQNYGYTF.

This chain joins TRBV19 and TRBJ2-1; D might be TRBD2 (6 bases). The CDR3 totals 14 residues. CDR1 LNHDA and CDR2 SQIVND come from the germline V gene (reference sequence). V was trimmed by 4 bases and J by 7 bases, leaving 14 bases between them. CDR3 bases: TGTGCCAGTAGTAGGGCTAGCGTCGTGAATGAGCAGTTCTTC. Translating gives CASSRASVVNEQFF. Using reference TRBV19 and TRBJ2-1 for the parts outside the CDR3, the full variable domain is DGGITQSPKYLFRKEGQNVTLSCEQNLNHDAMYWYRQDPGQGLRLIYYSQIVNDFQKGDIAEGYSVSREKKESFPLTVTSAQKNPTAFYLCASSRASVVNEQFFGPGTRLTVL.

The genes are TRBV5-6 and TRBJ2-7; tentatively, D is TRBD2 (5 bases). Germline V lookup: CDR1 SGHDT, CDR2 YYEEEE. The CDR3 loop spans 15 amino acids. The V gene lost 4 bases and the J gene lost 1 base, with 15 bases spanning the gap. The CDR3 nucleotides read TGTGCCAGCAGCCCACCGTACCGGGAATCCTACGAGCAGTACTTC. This encodes CASSPPYRESYEQYF.

The rearrangement links TRBV5-6 to TRBJ2-1; maybe TRBD2 (5 bases). There are 17 residues in the CDR3. The germline V and J ends were trimmed by 4 bases and 4 bases, with 21 bases remaining between them. Germline CDR1 and CDR2: SGHDT and YYEEEE. CDR3 sequence (DNA): TGTGCCAGCAGCCCGCTACCGGACTCACTATCTTACAATGAGCAGTTCTTC. It encodes CASSPLPDSLSYNEQFF.

V is TRBV19 and J is TRBJ1-5; 7 bases fit TRBD1. CDR1 and CDR2 from the germline V gene are LNHDA and SQIVND (reference sequence). V lost 0 bases and J lost 2; bases outside the gene matches: 1. The CDR3 has 15 amino acids. The CDR3 DNA reads as TGTGCCAGTAGTATAGATCAGGGGGGCAATCAGCCCCAGCATTTT. Translating gives CASSIDQGGNQPQHF.

V gene TRBV19 combines with J gene TRBJ1-5, with 9 bases fitting TRBD1. The CDR3 consists of 17 residues. V shed 4 bases, J shed 5 bases, and the junction held 12 bases outside the gene matches. Germline CDR1 LNHDA, CDR2 SQIVND (reference sequence). CDR3 in DNA: TGTGCCAGTAGTAGATATGCCGGGACAGGGATCGATCAGCCCCAGCATTTT. Encoded protein: CASSRYAGTGIDQPQHF.

V gene TRBV5-1 combines with J gene TRBJ2-4, with 7 bases aligning to TRBD1. Germline loops: CDR1 SGHRS, CDR2 YFSETQ. The J segment lost 6 bases and the V segment lost 4 bases, leaving 10 bases of the junction unmatched. The length of the CDR3 is 15 residues. The CDR3 is CASSPTTGRINIQYF. The CDR3 region has the DNA TGCGCCAGCAGCCCAACGACAGGGCGGATAAACATTCAGTACTTC.

V gene TRBV27 combines with J gene TRBJ2-1; D is perhaps TRBD2 (7 bases). The germline V gene has CDR1 MNHEY and CDR2 SMNVEV (reference sequence). The V and J ends lost 2 bases and 6 bases respectively, with 8 bases between them. CDR3 size: 13 residues. The CDR3 spells CASSLRGANEQFF. In nucleotides, the CDR3 is TGTGCCAGCAGTTTACGGGGGGCCAATGAGCAGTTCTTC.

V usage is TRBV28 and J usage is TRBJ1-1; D perhaps matches TRBD1 (6 bases). This CDR3 has 11 amino acids. CDR1 is MDHEN, CDR2 SYDVKM, per germline. The V end was cut by 6 bases, the J end by 10 bases, with 12 bases between. CDR3: CASRQGLGAFF. In DNA form, the CDR3 reads TGTGCCAGCAGGCAGGGGCTTGGAGCTTTCTTT.

The chain combines TRBV30 with TRBJ2-1; TRBD2 agrees at 7 bases. Germline V gene lookup returns CDR1 GTSNPN and CDR2 SVGIG (reference sequence). The V gene end was trimmed by 4 bases and the J gene end by 7 bases; junction bases not matched to a gene: 13. There are 15 residues in the CDR3. The CDR3 DNA reads TGTGCCTGGACTCCTATTGGACTAGGAAGGAATGAGCAGTTCTTC. This encodes CAWTPIGLGRNEQFF.

This sequence joins TRBV9 and TRBJ2-7; possibly TRBD2 for D (5 bases). Trimming stripped 0 bases from V and 3 bases from J, with 13 bases between. The CDR3 runs to 15 residues. Germline assignment: CDR1 SGDLS and CDR2 YYNGEE. This CDR3 reads CASSVETGLGYEQYF. The CDR3, as DNA: TGTGCCAGCAGCGTAGAAACGGGATTAGGCTACGAGCAGTACTTC. Filled out from reference TRBV9 and TRBJ2-7, the complete variable domain reads DSGVTQTPKHLITATGQRVTLRCSPRSGDLSVYWYQQSLDQGLQFLIQYYNGEERAKGNILERFSAQQFPDLHSELNLSSLELGDSALYFCASSVETGLGYEQYFGPGTRLTVT.

CDR3 in amino acids: CRPDGRGADYEQYF. The DNA for the CDR3 is TGCAGGCCGGATGGGCGGGGAGCGGACTACGAGCAGTACTTC. This chain connects TRBV29-1 to TRBJ2-7; D is perhaps TRBD2 (6 bases). Germline V gene data show CDR1 as SQVTM and CDR2 as ANQGSEA. This CDR3 has 14 amino acids.

Concerning this clone: The junction shows a germline mismatch at one end, possibly a read error. The chain has TRBV27 and TRBJ2-1; 10 bases map to TRBD1. From germline, CDR1 is MNHEY and CDR2 SMNVEV (reference sequence). The CDR3 covers 13 residues. As DNA, the CDR3 is TGTGCCAGCAGTATATCCAGGGACAGGGGATGGTTCTTC. Amino acid sequence: CASSISRDRGWFF.

The chain couples TRBV13 to TRBJ2-3; possibly TRBD2 for D (5 bases). V lost 1 base and J 5 bases, leaving 7 bases between the germline ends. CDR1 is PRHDT and CDR2 is FYEKMQ in the germline V gene (reference sequence). This CDR3 is built from 13 residues. CDR3 in DNA: TGTGCCAGCAGCTTAGTAGGGAGAGATACGCAGTATTTT. This encodes CASSLVGRDTQYF.